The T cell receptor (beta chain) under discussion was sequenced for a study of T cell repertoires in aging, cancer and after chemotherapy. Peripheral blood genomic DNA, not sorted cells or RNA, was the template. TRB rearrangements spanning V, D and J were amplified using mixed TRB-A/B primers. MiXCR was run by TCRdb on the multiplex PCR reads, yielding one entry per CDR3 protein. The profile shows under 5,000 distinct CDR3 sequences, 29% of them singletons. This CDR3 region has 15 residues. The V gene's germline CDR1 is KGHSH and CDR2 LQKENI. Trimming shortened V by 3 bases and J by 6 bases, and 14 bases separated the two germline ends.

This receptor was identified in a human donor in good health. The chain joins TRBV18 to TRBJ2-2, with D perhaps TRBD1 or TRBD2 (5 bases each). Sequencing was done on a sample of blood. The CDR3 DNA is TGTGCCAGCTCACCTAGGAGCCTGGGGGCCGGGGAGCTGTTTTTT. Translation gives CASSPRSLGAGELFF.